The rows below give T cell receptor beta chains drawn from one sample of a study of CD8+ T cells in alopecia areata. Here immunoSEQ multiplex PCR was the method, and the copy in TCRdb shows in-frame clones only, minus some. Of 150,000 to 200,000 clones in the sample, 40% to 55% are singletons; the top ten hold around 10%. The sequencing here drew on CD8+ T cells sorted from blood, taken around week 54, from a patient treated with tofacitinib. Receptors originate from a human donor with alopecia areata. Both conserved end residues are part of each CDR3. A D gene is named only where the DNA matches it firmly. The listing skips clone size in some rows; elsewhere it reads once, few, many or a size class.

- | TRBD2 | 16 | TRBJ2-7 | TRBV15 | CATSRDAGGFSYEQYF | TGTGCCACCAGCAGAGATGCGGGGGGGTTCTCCTACGAGCAGTACTTC
- | - | 15 | TRBJ2-1 | TRBV6-5 | CASSDSSGSGNEQFF | TGTGCCAGCAGTGACTCGAGTGGGAGCGGCAATGAGCAGTTCTTC
- | - | 15 | TRBJ2-2 | TRBV6-5 | CASSYGTVNTGELFF | TGTGCCAGCAGTTATGGGACGGTGAACACCGGGGAGCTGTTTTTT
few | TRBD1 | 16 | TRBJ2-3 | TRBV29-1 | CSVAGTGGRGTDTQYF | TGCAGCGTTGCGGGGACAGGGGGCCGTGGTACAGATACGCAGTATTTT
- | TRBD2 | 15 | TRBJ2-7 | TRBV5-6 | CASSLSQRGFDEQYF | TGTGCCAGCAGCTTGTCCCAGCGGGGGTTTGACGAGCAGTACTTC
- | TRBD1 | 14 | TRBJ2-7 | TRBV25-1 | CASSPRDSVYEQYF | TGTGCCAGCAGTCCCCGGGACAGTGTCTACGAGCAGTACTTC
few | TRBD1 | 15 | TRBJ2-5 | TRBV7-3 | CASSPRTGWGETQYF | TGTGCCAGCAGTCCACGGACAGGGTGGGGAGAGACCCAGTACTTC
- | - | 14 | TRBJ1-6 | TRBV9 | CASSVEGENSPLHF | TGTGCCAGCAGCGTAGAAGGAGAAAATTCACCCCTCCACTTT
- | TRBD2 | 15 | TRBJ2-7 | TRBV4-2 | CASSQGGGSSYEQYF | TGTGCCAGCAGCCAAGGGGGCGGGAGCTCCTACGAGCAGTACTTC
- | TRBD1 | 17 | TRBJ2-1 | TRBV6-1 | CASSEFRTGHTYNEQFF | TGTGCCAGCAGTGAGTTTCGGACAGGGCATACCTACAATGAGCAGTTCTTC
- | - | 13 | TRBJ2-5 | TRBV6-5 | CASSYSPEETQYF | TGTGCCAGCAGTTACTCGCCAGAAGAGACCCAGTACTTC
once | - | 13 | TRBJ1-1 | TRBV7-9 | CASTSRLNTEAFF | TGTGCCAGCACCTCCAGGCTGAACACTGAAGCTTTCTTT
- | TRBD1 | 14 | TRBJ2-7 | TRBV5-6 | CASTYQGQSYEQYF | TGTGCCAGCACCTACCAGGGACAGTCCTACGAGCAGTACTTC
- | - | 13 | TRBJ1-2 | TRBV29-1 | CSVEDVWDYGYTF | TGCAGCGTTGAAGACGTCTGGGATTATGGCTACACCTTC
once | TRBD1 | 14 | TRBJ1-2 | TRBV4-2 | CASRLDGQVYGYTF | TGTGCCAGCAGACTGGACGGACAGGTCTATGGCTACACCTTC
- | TRBD1 | 14 | TRBJ1-2 | TRBV5-6 | CASSGGLGGDGYTF | TGTGCCAGCAGCGGAGGGTTAGGGGGCGATGGCTACACCTTC
- | - | 16 | TRBJ1-2 | TRBV27 | CASSLSERPGIYGYTF | TGTGCCAGCAGTTTATCGGAGAGACCAGGGATCTATGGCTACACCTTC
once | TRBD1 | 18 | TRBJ2-2 | TRBV11-1 | CASSLHLDRDLDTGELFF | TGTGCCAGCAGCCTCCATCTAGACAGGGACCTCGACACCGGGGAGCTGTTTTTT
- | - | 14 | TRBJ1-5 | TRBV7-9 | CASSELDSNQPQHF | TGTGCCAGCAGCGAGTTGGATAGCAATCAGCCCCAGCATTTT
few | - | 14 | TRBJ1-5 | TRBV19 | CASQIRDTDQPQHF | TGTGCCTCACAAATCCGGGACACAGATCAGCCCCAGCATTTT
few | - | 15 | TRBJ2-2 | TRBV6-1 | CASSEASGNTGELFF | TGTGCCAGCAGTGAAGCTAGCGGAAACACCGGGGAGCTGTTTTTT
few | - | 13 | TRBJ2-7 | TRBV19 | CASSKGNSYEQYF | TGTGCCAGTAGTAAAGGGAACTCCTACGAGCAGTACTTC
once | TRBD1 | 16 | TRBJ1-6 | TRBV27 | CASSATTGVGNSPLHF | TGTGCCAGCAGTGCAACGACAGGGGTAGGTAATTCACCCCTCCACTTT
few | - | 14 | TRBJ1-2 | TRBV7-9 | CASSLGGDIPGYTF | TGTGCCAGCAGCTTAGGAGGGGACATCCCCGGCTACACCTTC
- | - | 15 | TRBJ2-7 | TRBV6-5 | CASSPLRLSVDEQYF | TGTGCCAGCAGTCCGCTTAGGTTGTCCGTTGACGAGCAGTACTTC
- | TRBD2 | 13 | TRBJ2-5 | TRBV2 | CASIGLGEGTQYF | TGTGCCAGCATTGGACTAGGGGAGGGAACCCAGTACTTC
- | TRBD2 | 17 | TRBJ2-2 | TRBV9 | CASSVPLAGGVTGELFF | TGTGCCAGCAGCGTCCCGCTAGCGGGGGGGGTCACCGGGGAGCTGTTTTTT
- | - | 14 | TRBJ2-4 | TRBV2 | CASRAGGAKNIQYF | TGTGCCAGCAGAGCCGGGGGCGCCAAAAACATTCAGTACTTC
- | TRBD1 | 17 | TRBJ2-2 | TRBV9 | CASSVAGRTGHTGELFF | TGTGCCAGCAGCGTAGCTGGGAGGACAGGGCATACCGGGGAGCTGTTTTTT
- | TRBD1 | 14 | TRBJ2-7 | TRBV10-2 | CASSQDRGDYEQYF | TGCGCCAGCAGTCAGGACAGGGGGGACTACGAGCAGTACTTC
- | - | 15 | TRBJ2-2 | TRBV10-3 | CAISDGGMNTGELFF | TGTGCCATCAGTGATGGGGGGATGAACACCGGGGAGCTGTTTTTT
once | - | 13 | TRBJ2-7 | TRBV29-1 | CSGMTGVTYEQYF | TGCAGCGGGATGACTGGGGTCACCTACGAGCAGTACTTC
few | - | 16 | TRBJ2-1 | TRBV2 | CASSPAHIVGYNEQFF | TGTGCCAGCAGTCCGGCACACATAGTGGGCTACAATGAGCAGTTCTTC
few | - | 15 | TRBJ1-1 | TRBV4-1 | CASSQGAPLNTEAFF | TGCGCCAGCAGCCAAGGGGCCCCATTGAACACTGAAGCTTTCTTT
- | TRBD1 | 15 | TRBJ1-5 | TRBV4-1 | CASSQYQGGNQPQHF | TGCGCCAGCAGCCAATACCAGGGGGGAAATCAGCCCCAGCATTTT
- | - | 14 | TRBJ2-7 | TRBV7-2 | CASSAVAYGGEQYF | TGTGCCAGCAGCGCCGTCGCCTACGGGGGCGAGCAGTACTTC
few | - | 15 | TRBJ1-1 | TRBV9 | CASSVDQGLNTEAFF | TGTGCCAGCAGCGTAGATCAGGGTTTGAACACTGAAGCTTTCTTT
- | - | 14 | TRBJ2-1 | TRBV7-9 | CASSLVFRSLRQFF | TGTGCCAGCAGCTTAGTGTTCCGGAGTTTGCGGCAGTTCTTC
- | TRBD1 | 16 | TRBJ2-1 | TRBV7-9 | CASSSYRGSSYNEQFF | TGTGCCAGCAGCTCCTACAGGGGCAGCTCCTACAATGAGCAGTTCTTC
- | TRBD2 | 15 | TRBJ2-5 | TRBV4-2 | CASSWAGEYQEAQYF | TGTGCCAGCAGCTGGGCGGGGGAATATCAAGAGGCCCAGTACTTC
- | TRBD1 | 15 | TRBJ1-6 | TRBV6-6 | CASGGQGSYNSPLHF | TGTGCCAGCGGTGGACAGGGCTCCTATAATTCACCCCTCCACTTT
- | TRBD2 | 16 | TRBJ2-1 | TRBV18 | CASSPPSGGYYNEQFF | TGTGCCAGCTCACCACCCTCGGGGGGGTATTACAATGAGCAGTTCTTC
- | - | 14 | TRBJ2-7 | TRBV5-1 | CASSYGRTTYEQYF | TGCGCCAGCAGTTATGGACGTACGACCTACGAGCAGTACTTC
few | TRBD1 | 13 | TRBJ2-7 | TRBV9 | CASSPSQGDEQYF | TGTGCCAGCAGCCCATCCCAGGGGGACGAGCAGTACTTC
- | - | 13 | TRBJ2-7 | TRBV10-1 | CASSEQVSYEQYF | TGCGCCAGCAGTGAGCAGGTATCCTACGAGCAGTACTTC
- | - | 13 | TRBJ2-7 | TRBV6-5 | CASKQGETYEQYF | TGTGCCAGCAAGCAGGGAGAGACCTACGAGCAGTACTTC
- | - | 13 | TRBJ1-2 | TRBV13 | CATQLENFYGYTF | TGTGCCACCCAGCTTGAAAACTTCTATGGCTACACCTTC
- | - | 14 | TRBJ2-5 | TRBV19 | CASSIAGAQETQYF | TGTGCCAGTAGTATAGCTGGCGCCCAAGAGACCCAGTACTTC
few | TRBD1 | 16 | TRBJ2-1 | TRBV18 | CASSPPGQGEYNEQFF | TGTGCCAGCTCACCACCAGGTCAGGGGGAATACAATGAGCAGTTCTTC
few | - | 13 | TRBJ1-1 | TRBV5-6 | CASSGTRDTEAFF | TGTGCCAGCAGCGGGACCCGGGACACTGAAGCTTTCTTT
few | - | 20 | TRBJ1-3 | TRBV27 | CASSLSGRFPFHPSGNTIYF | TGTGCCAGCAGTTTATCGGGCAGGTTCCCCTTTCACCCCTCTGGAAACACCATATATTTT
- | TRBD2 | 14 | TRBJ2-1 | TRBV30 | CAWSVALAGTEQFF | TGTGCCTGGAGTGTAGCACTAGCGGGGACTGAGCAGTTCTTC
- | - | 13 | TRBJ2-7 | TRBV13 | CASSSPSSYEQYF | TGTGCCAGCAGCTCCCCGAGCTCCTACGAGCAGTACTTC